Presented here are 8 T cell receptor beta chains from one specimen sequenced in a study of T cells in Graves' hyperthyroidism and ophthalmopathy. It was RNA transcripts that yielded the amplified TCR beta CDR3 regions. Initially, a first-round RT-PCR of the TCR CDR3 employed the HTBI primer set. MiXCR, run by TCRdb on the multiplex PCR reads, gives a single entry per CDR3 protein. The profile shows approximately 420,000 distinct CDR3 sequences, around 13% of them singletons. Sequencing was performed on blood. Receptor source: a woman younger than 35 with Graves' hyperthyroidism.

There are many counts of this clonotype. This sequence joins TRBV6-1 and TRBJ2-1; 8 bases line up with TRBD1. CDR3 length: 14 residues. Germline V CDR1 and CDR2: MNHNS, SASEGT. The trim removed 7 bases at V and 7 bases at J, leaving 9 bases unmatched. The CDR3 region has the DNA TGTGCCAGCACCTCGGACAGGGAAGGGAATGAGCAGTTCTTC. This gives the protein CASTSDREGNEQFF.

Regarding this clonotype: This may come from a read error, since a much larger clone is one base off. The CDR3 is CASGQVLVVPDTQYF. CDR3 nucleotides: TGCGCCAGCGGCCAGGTCCTAGTCGTCCCGGATACGCAGTATTTT. V is TRBV12-3 or TRBV12-4 and J is TRBJ2-3; D perhaps matches TRBD2 (5 bases). The CDR3 length is 15 residues.

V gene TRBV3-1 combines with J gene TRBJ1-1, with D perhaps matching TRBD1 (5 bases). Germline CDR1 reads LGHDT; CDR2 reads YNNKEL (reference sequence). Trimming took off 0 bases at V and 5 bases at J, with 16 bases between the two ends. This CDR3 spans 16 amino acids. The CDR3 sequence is CASSQDQARGLTEAFF. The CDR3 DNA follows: TGTGCCAGCAGCCAAGATCAAGCGAGGGGTTTGACTGAAGCTTTCTTT.

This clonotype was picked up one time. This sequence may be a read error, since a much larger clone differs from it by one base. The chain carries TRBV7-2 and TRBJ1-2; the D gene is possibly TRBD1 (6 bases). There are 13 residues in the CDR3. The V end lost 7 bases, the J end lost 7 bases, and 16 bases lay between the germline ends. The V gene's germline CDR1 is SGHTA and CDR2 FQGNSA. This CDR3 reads CASMVEGHFGYTF. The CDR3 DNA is TGTGCCAGCATGGTGGAGGGACACTTTGGCTACACCTTC. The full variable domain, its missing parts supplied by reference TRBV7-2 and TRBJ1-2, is GAGVSQSPSNKVTEKGKDVELRCDPISGHTALYWYRQSLGQGLEFLIYFQGNSAPDKSGLPSDRFSAERTGGSVSTLTIQRTQQEDSAVYLCASMVEGHFGYTFGSGTRLTVV.

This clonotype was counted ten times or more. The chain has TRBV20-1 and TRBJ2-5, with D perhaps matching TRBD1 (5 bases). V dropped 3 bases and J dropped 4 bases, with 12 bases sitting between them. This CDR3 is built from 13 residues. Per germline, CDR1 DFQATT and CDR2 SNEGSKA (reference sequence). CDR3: CSASHRRGETQYF. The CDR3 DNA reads TGCAGTGCTAGTCACAGGCGTGGAGAGACCCAGTACTTC.

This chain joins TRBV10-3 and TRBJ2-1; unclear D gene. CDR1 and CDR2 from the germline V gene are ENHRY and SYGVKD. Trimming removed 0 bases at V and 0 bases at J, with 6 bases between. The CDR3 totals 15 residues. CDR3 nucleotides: TGTGCCATCAGTGAGTCTGTGAGCTCCTACAATGAGCAGTTCTTC. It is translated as CAISESVSSYNEQFF.

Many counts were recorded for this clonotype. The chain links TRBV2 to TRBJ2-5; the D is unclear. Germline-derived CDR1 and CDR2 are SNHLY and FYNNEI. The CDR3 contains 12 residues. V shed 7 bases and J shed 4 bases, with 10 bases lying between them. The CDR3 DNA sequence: TGTGCCAGCAACCCTTCGGGAGAGACCCAGTACTTC. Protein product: CASNPSGETQYF.

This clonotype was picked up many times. CDR3 bases: TGTGCCAGCAGATCCGACAGGGAATTTTCGAACACTGAAGCTTTCTTT. Translated: CASRSDREFSNTEAFF. V and J are TRBV7-8 and TRBJ1-1, with 7 bases aligning to TRBD1. V gave up 6 bases and J gave up 1 base; unmatched junction bases: 11. The CDR3 covers 16 residues. In germline, CDR1 is SGHVS, CDR2 FQNEAQ.